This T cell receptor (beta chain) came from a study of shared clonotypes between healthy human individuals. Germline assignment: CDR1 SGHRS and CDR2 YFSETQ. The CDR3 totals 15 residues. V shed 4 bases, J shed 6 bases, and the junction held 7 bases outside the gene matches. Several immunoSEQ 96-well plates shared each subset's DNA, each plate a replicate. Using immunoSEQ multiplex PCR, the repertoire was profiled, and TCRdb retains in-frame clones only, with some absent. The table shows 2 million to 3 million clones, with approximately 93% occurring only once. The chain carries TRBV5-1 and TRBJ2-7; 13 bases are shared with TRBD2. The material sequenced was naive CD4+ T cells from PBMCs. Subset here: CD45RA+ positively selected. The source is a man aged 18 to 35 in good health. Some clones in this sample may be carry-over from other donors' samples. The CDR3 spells CASSPGLAGDGEQYF. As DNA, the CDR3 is TGCGCCAGCAGCCCAGGACTAGCGGGAGACGGCGAGCAGTACTTC.